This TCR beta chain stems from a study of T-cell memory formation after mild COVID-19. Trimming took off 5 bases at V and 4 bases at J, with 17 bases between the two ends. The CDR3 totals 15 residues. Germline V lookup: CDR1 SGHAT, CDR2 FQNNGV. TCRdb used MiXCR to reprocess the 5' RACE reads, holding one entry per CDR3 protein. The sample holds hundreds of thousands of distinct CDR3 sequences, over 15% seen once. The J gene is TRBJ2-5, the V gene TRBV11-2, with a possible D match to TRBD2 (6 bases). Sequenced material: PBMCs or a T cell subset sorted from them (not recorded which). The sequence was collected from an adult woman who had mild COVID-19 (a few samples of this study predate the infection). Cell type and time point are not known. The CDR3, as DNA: TGTGCCAGCAGCCCAAGGGTAGGAGGGTTAGAGACCCAGTACTTC. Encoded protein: CASSPRVGGLETQYF.